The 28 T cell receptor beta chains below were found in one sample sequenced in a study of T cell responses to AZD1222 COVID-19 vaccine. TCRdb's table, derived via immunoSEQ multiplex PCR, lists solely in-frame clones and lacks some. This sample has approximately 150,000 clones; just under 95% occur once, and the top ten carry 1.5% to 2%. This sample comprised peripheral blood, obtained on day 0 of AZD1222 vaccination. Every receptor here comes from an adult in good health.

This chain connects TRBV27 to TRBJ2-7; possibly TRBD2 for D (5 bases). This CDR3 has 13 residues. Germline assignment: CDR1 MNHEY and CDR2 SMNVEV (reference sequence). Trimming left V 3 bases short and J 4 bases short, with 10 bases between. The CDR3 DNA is TGTGCCAGCAGTTTGAGGGAGAGGTACGAGCAGTACTTC. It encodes CASSLRERYEQYF.

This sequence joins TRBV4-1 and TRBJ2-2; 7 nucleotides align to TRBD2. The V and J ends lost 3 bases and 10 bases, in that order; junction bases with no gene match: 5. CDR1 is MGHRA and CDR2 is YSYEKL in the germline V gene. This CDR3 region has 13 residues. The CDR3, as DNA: TGCGCCAGCAGCCAGGGGCTAGCGGTGGAGCTGTTTTTT. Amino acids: CASSQGLAVELFF.

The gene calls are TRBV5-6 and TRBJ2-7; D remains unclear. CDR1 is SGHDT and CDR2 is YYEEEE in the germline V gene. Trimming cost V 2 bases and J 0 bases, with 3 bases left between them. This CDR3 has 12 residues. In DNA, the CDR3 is TGTGCCAGCAGCTTCAGCTCCTACGAGCAGTACTTC. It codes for CASSFSSYEQYF.

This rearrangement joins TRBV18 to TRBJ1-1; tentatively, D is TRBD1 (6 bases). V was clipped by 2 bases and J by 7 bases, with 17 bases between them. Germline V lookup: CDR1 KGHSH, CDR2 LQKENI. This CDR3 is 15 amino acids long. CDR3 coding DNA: TGTGCCAGCTCACCAGACAGGATCGAGGCTAGTGAAGCTTTCTTT. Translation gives CASSPDRIEASEAFF. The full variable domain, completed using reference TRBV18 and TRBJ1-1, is NAGVMQNPRHLVRRRGQEARLRCSPMKGHSHVYWYRQLPEEGLKFMVYLQKENIIDESGMPKERFSAEFPKEGPSILRIQQVVRGDSAAYFCASSPDRIEASEAFFGQGTRLTVV.

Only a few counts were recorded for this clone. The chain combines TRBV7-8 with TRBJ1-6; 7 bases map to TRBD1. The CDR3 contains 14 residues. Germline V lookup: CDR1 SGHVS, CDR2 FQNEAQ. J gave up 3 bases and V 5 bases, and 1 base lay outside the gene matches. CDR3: CASSRDSYNSPLHF. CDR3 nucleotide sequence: TGTGCCAGCAGCCGGGACAGCTATAATTCACCCCTCCACTTT.

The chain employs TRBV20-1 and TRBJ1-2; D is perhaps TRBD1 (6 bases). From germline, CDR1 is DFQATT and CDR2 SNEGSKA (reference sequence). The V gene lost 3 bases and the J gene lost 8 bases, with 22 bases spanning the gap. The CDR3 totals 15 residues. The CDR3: CSASSSQGRRRGYTF. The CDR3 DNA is TGCAGTGCTAGTTCCTCTCAGGGGCGGCGTCGGGGCTACACCTTC.

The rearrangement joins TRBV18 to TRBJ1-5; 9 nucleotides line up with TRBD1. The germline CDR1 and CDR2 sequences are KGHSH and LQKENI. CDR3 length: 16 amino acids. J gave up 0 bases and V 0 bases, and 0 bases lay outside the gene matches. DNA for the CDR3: TGTGCCAGCTCACCACCGGGACAGGGTAGCAATCAGCCCCAGCATTTT. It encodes CASSPPGQGSNQPQHF. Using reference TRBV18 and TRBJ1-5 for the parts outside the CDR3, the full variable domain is NAGVMQNPRHLVRRRGQEARLRCSPMKGHSHVYWYRQLPEEGLKFMVYLQKENIIDESGMPKERFSAEFPKEGPSILRIQQVVRGDSAAYFCASSPPGQGSNQPQHFGDGTRLSIL.

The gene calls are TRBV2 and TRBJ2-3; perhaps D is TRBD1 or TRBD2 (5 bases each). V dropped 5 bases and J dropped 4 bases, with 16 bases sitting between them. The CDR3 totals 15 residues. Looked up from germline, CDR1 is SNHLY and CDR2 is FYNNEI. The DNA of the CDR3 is TGTGCCAGCAGTTCCCCCGGGACGTCGGCAGATACGCAGTATTTT. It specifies CASSSPGTSADTQYF.

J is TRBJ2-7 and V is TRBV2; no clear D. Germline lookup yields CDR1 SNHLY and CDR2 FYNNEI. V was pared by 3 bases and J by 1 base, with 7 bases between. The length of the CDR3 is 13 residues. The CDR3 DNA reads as TGTGCCAGCAGTGATGTCCAATCCTACGAGCAGTACTTC. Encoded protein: CASSDVQSYEQYF.

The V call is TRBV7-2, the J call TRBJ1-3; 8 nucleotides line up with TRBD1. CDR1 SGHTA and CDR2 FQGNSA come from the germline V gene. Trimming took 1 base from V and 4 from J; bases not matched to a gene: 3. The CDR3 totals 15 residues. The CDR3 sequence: CASSLVPGGGNTIYF. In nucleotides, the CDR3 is TGTGCCAGCAGCTTAGTTCCAGGGGGCGGAAACACCATATATTTT.

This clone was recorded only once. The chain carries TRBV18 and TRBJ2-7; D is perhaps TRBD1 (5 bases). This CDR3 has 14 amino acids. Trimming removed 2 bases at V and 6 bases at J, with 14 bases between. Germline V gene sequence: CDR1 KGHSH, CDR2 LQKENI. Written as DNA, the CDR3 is TGTGCCAGCTCACCAGACGGCTGGGGCTCCGAGCAGTACTTC. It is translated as CASSPDGWGSEQYF. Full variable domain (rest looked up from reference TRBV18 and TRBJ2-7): NAGVMQNPRHLVRRRGQEARLRCSPMKGHSHVYWYRQLPEEGLKFMVYLQKENIIDESGMPKERFSAEFPKEGPSILRIQQVVRGDSAAYFCASSPDGWGSEQYFGPGTRLTVT.

CDR3 nucleotides: TGTGCCAGCATGGCACTAGCGGGCGGCGAGCAGTACTTC. It specifies CASMALAGGEQYF. This chain connects TRBV6-5 to TRBJ2-7, with TRBD2 identical over 9 bases. The trim removed 7 bases at V and 6 bases at J, leaving 7 bases unmatched. The CDR3 covers 13 residues. From germline, CDR1 is MNHEY and CDR2 SVGAGI.

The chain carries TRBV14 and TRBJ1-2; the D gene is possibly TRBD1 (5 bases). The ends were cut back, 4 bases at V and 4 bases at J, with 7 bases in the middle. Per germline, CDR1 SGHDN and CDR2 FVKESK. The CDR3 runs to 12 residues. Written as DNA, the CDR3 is TGTGCCAGCAGCCCGGGGGGCTATGGCTACACCTTC. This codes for CASSPGGYGYTF.

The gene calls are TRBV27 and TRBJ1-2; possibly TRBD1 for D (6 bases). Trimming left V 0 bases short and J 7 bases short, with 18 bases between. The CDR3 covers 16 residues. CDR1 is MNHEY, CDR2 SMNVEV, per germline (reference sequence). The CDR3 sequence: CASSLSESGGVGGYTF. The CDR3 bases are TGTGCCAGCAGTTTATCGGAGTCTGGGGGCGTCGGTGGCTACACCTTC.

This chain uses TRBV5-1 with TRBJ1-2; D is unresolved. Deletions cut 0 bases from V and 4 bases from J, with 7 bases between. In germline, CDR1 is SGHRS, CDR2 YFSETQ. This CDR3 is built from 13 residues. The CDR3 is CASSLGSVYGYTF. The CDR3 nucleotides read TGCGCCAGCAGCTTGGGTAGCGTCTATGGCTACACCTTC.

The DNA for the CDR3 is TGTGCCAGCCGTAGGGACGGGGGGAGCCGGGAGCAGTTCTTC. As protein: CASRRDGGSREQFF. V usage is TRBV19 and J usage is TRBJ2-1; 7 bases are a match to TRBD2. Per the germline V gene, CDR1 is LNHDA and CDR2 is SQIVND (reference sequence). The CDR3 contains 14 residues. V gave up 9 bases and J gave up 10 bases; unmatched junction bases: 15.

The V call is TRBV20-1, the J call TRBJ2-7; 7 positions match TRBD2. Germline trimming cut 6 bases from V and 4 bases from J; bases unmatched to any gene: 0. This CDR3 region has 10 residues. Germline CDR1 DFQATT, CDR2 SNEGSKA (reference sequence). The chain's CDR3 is CSAGGYEQYF. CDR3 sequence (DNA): TGCAGTGCCGGGGGGTACGAGCAGTACTTC.

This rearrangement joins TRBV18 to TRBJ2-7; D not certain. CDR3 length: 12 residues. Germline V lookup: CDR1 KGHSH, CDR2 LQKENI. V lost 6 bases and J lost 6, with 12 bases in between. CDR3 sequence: CASSDTRSEQYF. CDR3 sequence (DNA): TGTGCCAGCTCCGACACCAGGAGCGAGCAGTACTTC. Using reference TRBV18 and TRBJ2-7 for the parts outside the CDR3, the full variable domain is NAGVMQNPRHLVRRRGQEARLRCSPMKGHSHVYWYRQLPEEGLKFMVYLQKENIIDESGMPKERFSAEFPKEGPSILRIQQVVRGDSAAYFCASSDTRSEQYFGPGTRLTVT.

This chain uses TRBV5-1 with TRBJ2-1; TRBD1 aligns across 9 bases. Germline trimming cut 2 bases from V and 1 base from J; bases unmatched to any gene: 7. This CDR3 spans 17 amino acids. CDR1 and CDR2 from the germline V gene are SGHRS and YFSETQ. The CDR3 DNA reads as TGCGCCAGCAGCTTCTCGCCGGGACAGGGTTCCTACAATGAGCAGTTCTTC. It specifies CASSFSPGQGSYNEQFF. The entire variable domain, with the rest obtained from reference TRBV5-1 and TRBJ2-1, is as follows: KAGVTQTPRYLIKTRGQQVTLSCSPISGHRSVSWYQQTPGQGLQFLFEYFSETQRNKGNFPGRFSGRQFSNSRSEMNVSTLELGDSALYLCASSFSPGQGSYNEQFFGPGTRLTVL.

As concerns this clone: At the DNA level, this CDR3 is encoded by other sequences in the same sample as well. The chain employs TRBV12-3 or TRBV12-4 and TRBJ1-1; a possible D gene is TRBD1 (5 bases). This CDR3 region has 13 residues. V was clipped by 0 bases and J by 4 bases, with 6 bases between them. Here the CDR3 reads CASSLAGGTEAFF. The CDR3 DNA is TGTGCCAGCAGTTTAGCTGGGGGCACTGAAGCTTTCTTT.

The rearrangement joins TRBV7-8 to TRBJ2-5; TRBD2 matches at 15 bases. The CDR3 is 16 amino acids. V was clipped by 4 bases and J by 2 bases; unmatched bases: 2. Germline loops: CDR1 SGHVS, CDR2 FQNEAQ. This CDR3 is CASSSGLAGGQETQYF. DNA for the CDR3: TGTGCCAGCAGCTCCGGACTAGCGGGGGGGCAAGAGACCCAGTACTTC. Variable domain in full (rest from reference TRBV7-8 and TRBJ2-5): GAGVSQSPRYKVAKRGQDVALRCDPISGHVSLFWYQQALGQGPEFLTYFQNEAQLDKSGLPSDRFFAERPEGSVSTLKIQRTQQEDSAVYLCASSSGLAGGQETQYFGPGTRLLVL.

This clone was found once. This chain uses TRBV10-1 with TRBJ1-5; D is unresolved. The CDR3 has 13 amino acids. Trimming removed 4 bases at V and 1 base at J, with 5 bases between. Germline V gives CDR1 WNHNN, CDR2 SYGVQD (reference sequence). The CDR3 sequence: CASSVGSNQPQHF. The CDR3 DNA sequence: TGCGCCAGCAGTGTTGGGAGCAATCAGCCCCAGCATTTT.

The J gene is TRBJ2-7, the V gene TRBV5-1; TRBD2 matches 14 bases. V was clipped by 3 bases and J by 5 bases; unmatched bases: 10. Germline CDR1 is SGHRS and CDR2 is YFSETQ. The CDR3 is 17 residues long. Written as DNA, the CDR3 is TGCGCCAGCAGCTCAATACCGGGACTAGCGGGAGTCAACGAGCAGTACTTC. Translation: CASSSIPGLAGVNEQYF.

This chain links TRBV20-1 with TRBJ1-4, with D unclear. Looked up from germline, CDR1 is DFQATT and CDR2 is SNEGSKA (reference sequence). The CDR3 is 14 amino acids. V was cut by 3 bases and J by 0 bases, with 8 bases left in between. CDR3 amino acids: CSASRASTNEKLFF. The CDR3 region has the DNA TGCAGTGCTAGTCGGGCCTCAACTAATGAAAAACTGTTTTTT.

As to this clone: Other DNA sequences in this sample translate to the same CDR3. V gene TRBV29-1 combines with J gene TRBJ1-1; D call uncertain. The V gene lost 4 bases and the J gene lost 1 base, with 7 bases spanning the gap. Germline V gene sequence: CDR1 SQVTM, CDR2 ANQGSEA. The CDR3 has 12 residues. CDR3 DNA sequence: TGCAGCGTTGGACGGGGGAACACTGAAGCTTTCTTT. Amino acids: CSVGRGNTEAFF.

The CDR3 region is CASSAPGGPMKQFF. The CDR3 DNA is TGTGCCAGCAGCGCTCCGGGGGGGCCAATGAAGCAGTTCTTC. This chain joins TRBV9 and TRBJ2-1; 8 positions match TRBD2. J gave up 11 bases and V 3 bases, and 10 bases lay outside the gene matches. Germline V CDR1 and CDR2: SGDLS, YYNGEE. This CDR3 spans 14 amino acids.

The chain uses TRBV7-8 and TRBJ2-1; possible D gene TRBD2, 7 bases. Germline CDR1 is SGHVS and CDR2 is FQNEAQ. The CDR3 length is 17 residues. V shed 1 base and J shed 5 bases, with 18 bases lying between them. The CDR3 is CASSLVTGPGLDNEQFF. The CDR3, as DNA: TGTGCCAGCAGCTTAGTTACAGGGCCTGGACTAGACAATGAGCAGTTCTTC.

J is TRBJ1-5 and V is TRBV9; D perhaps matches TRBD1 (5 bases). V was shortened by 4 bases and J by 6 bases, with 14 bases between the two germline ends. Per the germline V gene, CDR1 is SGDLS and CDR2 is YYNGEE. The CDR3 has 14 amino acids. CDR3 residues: CASSPRPGAQPQHF. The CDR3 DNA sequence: TGTGCCAGCAGCCCACGCCCTGGGGCTCAGCCCCAGCATTTT.